The subject of this entry is one T cell receptor (beta chain). Its specificity is unknown. The read terminates 3 residues ahead of where the CDR3 ends, so the germline J gene completes it. The data derive from a study of Tregs in tolerant kidney transplant recipients. The J segment lost 6 bases and the V segment lost 4 bases, leaving 13 bases of the junction unmatched. From germline, CDR1 is WNHNN and CDR2 SYGVQD (reference sequence). The CDR3 has 16 amino acids. The nonmyeloablative bone marrow transplants came from related graft donors, with transient mixed chimerism. Method: immunoSEQ multiplex PCR; TCRdb's copy keeps in-frame clones and lacks some. This sample's table reports some 14,000 clones. The study, taken as a whole, reports: This study did not directly address biological reproducibility.

The sample here was CD8+ T cells from blood (PBMCs), taken 6 months after the transplant. The genes are TRBV10-1 and TRBJ2-7, with TRBD2 matching over 9 bases. The receptor was derived from a human patient who received a combined kidney and bone marrow transplant. Some T cells may be the graft donor's. The chain's CDR3 is CASSAGLAGTLVEQYF. Incomplete CDR3 DNA: TGCGCCAGCAGTGCCGGGCTAGCGGGAACCCTAGTCGAG.